This TCR beta chain was captured by sequencing in a study of shared T cell receptors in the human thymus. CDR3 length: 17 amino acids. Trimming removed 5 bases at V and 0 bases at J, with 17 bases between. Germline CDR1 MDHEN, CDR2 SYDVKM. Sequencing was performed with immunoSEQ multiplex PCR; in TCRdb, only in-frame clones are kept and a portion is missing. The table includes some 700,000 clones, 75% to 90% detected once. This same sample was also taken into another study, of human thymus T cells.

The chain links TRBV28 to TRBJ1-5; D is possibly TRBD1 (5 bases). Specimen: thymocytes. The clonotype comes from a girl under three years old with a congenital heart defect. The CDR3: CASSPLTQAPSNQPQHF. The CDR3 DNA sequence: TGTGCCAGCAGTCCCCTCACACAGGCCCCTAGCAATCAGCCCCAGCATTTT.